Below are 24 T cell receptor beta chains sequenced from a single sample in a study of identical twins (dated by TCRdb to 2015 to 2016). The library was obtained by 5' RACE. Sequencer: Illumina HiSeq 2000. The public sequencing data were trimmed at Q25 with fastp and processed into clonotypes with MiXCR by TCRdb, which kept only in-frame beta chains. Under each unique CDR3 protein, matching rows form one entry showing the most common genes and DNA. The sample has about 530,000 distinct CDR3 sequences on record, around 20% of them singletons. 0.48% of the sample is held by the ten biggest clonotypes. This same sample was also part of a study on yellow fever vaccine responses in identical twins.

Sequences were obtained from CD4+ T cells sorted from blood. These receptors all come from a woman between 18 and 29 years old in good health.

The chain has TRBV3-1 and TRBJ2-2; 9 positions match TRBD2. This CDR3 has 18 amino acids. The germline V gene encodes CDR1 LGHDT and CDR2 YNNKEL (reference sequence). V trimming: 4 bases; J trimming: 1 base; junction bases outside the gene matches: 10. Here the CDR3 DNA reads TGTGCCAGCAGCCGAGCAGTAGCGGGAGTGGGGAACACCGGGGAGCTGTTTTTT. Translating gives CASSRAVAGVGNTGELFF.

The genes are TRBV29-1 and TRBJ2-7, with 8 bases matching TRBD1. The length of the CDR3 is 14 residues. Germline trimming cut 6 bases from V and 4 bases from J; bases unmatched to any gene: 11. CDR1 is SQVTM, CDR2 ANQGSEA, per germline. DNA of the CDR3: TGCAGCGTAGCCGGACAGGGAGGTGGGTACGAGCAGTACTTC. The encoded protein is CSVAGQGGGYEQYF.

This clonotype has a handful of counts. The CDR3 region is CASSLGLADLSLEQFF. DNA of the CDR3: TGTGCCAGCAGTTTGGGACTAGCGGACCTATCCCTAGAGCAGTTCTTC. This chain joins TRBV12-3 or TRBV12-4 and TRBJ2-1; 11 nucleotides align to TRBD2. The junction had 11 bases not matched to a gene; V was cut back by 3 bases and J by 10 bases. CDR3 size: 16 residues.

The chain recombines TRBV24-1 with TRBJ2-7; D is unresolved. This CDR3 spans 11 amino acids. Germline V CDR1 and CDR2: KGHDR, SFDVKD. V was pared by 4 bases and J by 3 bases, with 3 bases between. The CDR3 nucleotides read TGTGCCACCAGTGACCACTACGAGCAGTACTTC. Protein: CATSDHYEQYF.

The chain joins TRBV11-2 to TRBJ2-2; D ambiguous. The CDR3 runs to 13 residues. Trimming stripped 4 bases from V and 3 bases from J, with 6 bases between. Germline V lookup: CDR1 SGHAT, CDR2 FQNNGV. The CDR3 sequence: CASSSSDTGELFF. The CDR3 DNA follows: TGTGCCAGCAGCTCGTCCGACACCGGGGAGCTGTTTTTT. Based on the CDR3 plus reference TRBV11-2 and TRBJ2-2, the full variable domain is EAGVAQSPRYKIIEKRQSVAFWCNPISGHATLYWYQQILGQGPKLLIQFQNNGVVDDSQLPKDRFSAERLKGVDSTLKIQPAKLEDSAVYLCASSSSDTGELFFGEGSRLTVL.

For this clonotype: In this CDR3 the conserved last residue, phenylalanine or tryptophan, is missing, so a read error is likely. The J gene is TRBJ2-2, the V gene TRBV12-3 or TRBV12-4; D gene uncertain. The CDR3 totals 14 residues. Trimming pared 5 bases from V and 6 bases from J, leaving 13 bases between. The CDR3 DNA is TGTGCCAGCAGTCCCTTAAGTGTGCCCGGGGAGCTGTTTCTT. It encodes CASSPLSVPGELFL.

The V call is TRBV11-2, the J call TRBJ2-5; 9 bases are a match to TRBD2. This CDR3 spans 15 amino acids. Per germline, CDR1 SGHAT and CDR2 FQNNGV. Trimming cost V 0 bases and J 10 bases; bases outside gene matches: 9. The CDR3 region has the DNA TGTGCCAGCAGCTTAGAGAGCTGGCGGGAGGGGATCCAGTACTTC. Protein product: CASSLESWREGIQYF.

The chain is built from TRBV5-1 and TRBJ2-3, with D tentatively TRBD2 (7 bases). Germline assignment: CDR1 SGHRS and CDR2 YFSETQ. Trimming cost V 0 bases and J 0 bases, with 17 bases left between them. This CDR3 comprises 18 residues. The CDR3 DNA is TGCGCCAGCAGCTTGGCCTCAGGCGGGGGCCTTAGCACAGATACGCAGTATTTT. Amino acids: CASSLASGGGLSTDTQYF.

The V and J genes are TRBV20-1 and TRBJ2-1; 8 nucleotides match TRBD2. Unmatched junction bases numbered 5, after V lost 5 bases and J lost 2 bases. This CDR3 region has 14 residues. The V gene's germline CDR1 is DFQATT and CDR2 SNEGSKA (reference sequence). The CDR3: CSAAGTRTYNEQFF. DNA for the CDR3: TGCAGTGCTGCCGGGACTAGGACCTACAATGAGCAGTTCTTC.

V and J are TRBV24-1 and TRBJ2-5; D is uncertain. This CDR3 has 13 residues. Germline-derived CDR1 and CDR2 are KGHDR and SFDVKD. The V and J ends lost 2 bases and 7 bases respectively, with 10 bases between them. The CDR3 is CATSDSHTWTQYF. CDR3 bases: TGTGCCACCAGTGATTCTCACACCTGGACCCAGTACTTC.

This rearrangement joins TRBV7-9 to TRBJ2-3; tentatively, D is TRBD1 or TRBD2 (5 bases each). The V gene lost 7 bases and the J gene lost 3 bases, with 17 bases spanning the gap. The CDR3 runs 15 residues. Germline CDR1 is SEHNR and CDR2 is FQNEAQ (reference sequence). The CDR3 bases are TGTGCCAGCACCCTGGGGGTTTCAAGGACAGATACGCAGTATTTT. Its translation is CASTLGVSRTDTQYF.

V usage is TRBV29-1 and J usage is TRBJ2-1; TRBD2 aligns across 9 bases. The junction had 9 bases not matched to a gene; V was cut back by 8 bases and J by 7 bases. CDR3 length: 13 residues. In germline, CDR1 is SQVTM, CDR2 ANQGSEA. The CDR3 loop reads CSFSGSSRNEQFF. In DNA, the CDR3 is TGCAGCTTTAGCGGGAGTTCTCGGAATGAGCAGTTCTTC.

This chain uses TRBV10-3 with TRBJ2-7; TRBD1 aligns across 9 bases. With 11 bases clipped from V and 6 bases from J, the junction kept 11 bases outside the gene matches. Germline lookup yields CDR1 ENHRY and CDR2 SYGVKD. The CDR3 runs 13 residues. CDR3 protein: CAATGTGISEQYF. The CDR3, as DNA: TGTGCCGCCACCGGGACAGGGATCTCCGAGCAGTACTTC.

This clonotype came up a few times. This chain connects TRBV3-1 to TRBJ2-7; no reliable D call. Germline loops: CDR1 LGHDT, CDR2 YNNKEL (reference sequence). V lost 4 bases and J 2 bases, leaving 12 bases between the germline ends. CDR3 size: 14 residues. The CDR3, as DNA: TGTGCCAGCAGCCGGGCTCCTGAAACCTACGAGCAGTACTTC. It yields the protein CASSRAPETYEQYF.

This sequence joins TRBV11-2 and TRBJ1-2, with 7 bases matching TRBD1. Germline CDR1 reads SGHAT; CDR2 reads FQNNGV. The V and J ends lost 2 bases and 4 bases, in that order; junction bases with no gene match: 10. The CDR3 loop spans 16 amino acids. The CDR3 DNA reads as TGTGCCAGCAGCTTACTTGGGACAGCCTCCGGCTATGGCTACACCTTC. It codes for CASSLLGTASGYGYTF.

This clonotype was seen more than once but under ten times. V gene TRBV20-1 combines with J gene TRBJ2-5; 8 bases align to TRBD2. Per the germline V gene, CDR1 is DFQATT and CDR2 is SNEGSKA (reference sequence). Trimming removed 6 bases from V and 5 bases from J; junction bases left unmatched: 11. The CDR3 loop spans 14 amino acids. The CDR3 DNA reads TGCAGTGCCAACGGGGGGGCCCCTCGGGAGACCCAGTACTTC. This codes for CSANGGAPRETQYF.

This clonotype was recorded a few times. The rearrangement uses TRBV12-3 or TRBV12-4 and TRBJ1-3; D call uncertain. Between the trimmed V and J ends, which lost 6 bases and 4 bases, there was a span of 10 bases. This CDR3 contains 13 residues. The CDR3 sequence is CASSKPGGNTIYF. CDR3 in DNA: TGTGCCAGCAGCAAACCGGGCGGAAACACCATATATTTT.

The rearrangement uses TRBV7-3 and TRBJ1-1; no clear D. CDR3 length: 14 amino acids. Germline V gene data show CDR1 as SGHTA and CDR2 as FQGTGA. Trimming shortened V by 3 bases and J by 2 bases, and 10 bases separated the two germline ends. The CDR3, as DNA: TGTGCCAGCAGCTTCCAAGTACTTAACACTGAAGCTTTCTTT. Its translation is CASSFQVLNTEAFF. The whole variable domain, filled in from reference TRBV7-3 and TRBJ1-1, reads GAGVSQTPSNKVTEKGKYVELRCDPISGHTALYWYRQSLGQGPEFLIYFQGTGAADDSGLPNDRFFAVRPEGSVSTLKIQRTERGDSAVYLCASSFQVLNTEAFFGQGTRLTVV.

This clonotype showed up just a few times. The CDR3 is CASSLKAGGGYNEQFF. The CDR3 region has the DNA TGTGCCAGCAGCTTAAAAGCGGGAGGAGGGTACAATGAGCAGTTCTTC. J is TRBJ2-1 and V is TRBV7-7; 9 bases map to TRBD2. Germline V gives CDR1 SSHAT, CDR2 FNYEAQ (reference sequence). With 2 bases clipped from V and 4 bases from J, the junction kept 6 bases outside the gene matches. The CDR3 contains 16 residues.

This clonotype showed up many times. The rearrangement uses TRBV7-8 and TRBJ1-4; the D gene is possibly TRBD1 (5 bases). Germline assignment: CDR1 SGHVS and CDR2 FQNEAQ. V lost 1 base to trimming and J lost 8 bases, with 14 bases between them. This CDR3 has 15 amino acids. CDR3 amino acids: CASSLDRQGGEKLFF. Written as DNA, the CDR3 is TGTGCCAGCAGCTTAGATCGGCAGGGCGGGGAAAAACTGTTTTTT.

There are a few counts of this clonotype. J is TRBJ2-3 and V is TRBV29-1; D uncertain. The V end lost 5 bases, the J end lost 3 bases, and 9 bases lay between the germline ends. Per germline, CDR1 SQVTM and CDR2 ANQGSEA. This CDR3 contains 12 residues. The CDR3 is CSVSPGTDTQYF. The CDR3, as DNA: TGCAGCGTTTCTCCCGGGACAGATACGCAGTATTTT.

The rearrangement links TRBV20-1 to TRBJ2-5, with TRBD2 identical over 11 bases. The CDR3 runs 12 residues. V dropped 6 bases and J dropped 7; count of bases not matched to a gene: 4. From germline, CDR1 is DFQATT and CDR2 SNEGSKA (reference sequence). This CDR3 is CSAVTSGRTQYF. DNA of the CDR3: TGCAGTGCCGTAACTAGCGGGAGGACCCAGTACTTC.

This chain connects TRBV5-5 to TRBJ1-2; D is possibly TRBD1 (5 bases). This CDR3 spans 14 amino acids. V was shortened by 3 bases and J by 5 bases, with 14 bases between the two germline ends. CDR1 SGHKS and CDR2 YYEKEE come from the germline V gene (reference sequence). Here the CDR3 reads CASSSGLPGYGYTF. The CDR3 DNA reads TGTGCCAGCAGCTCGGGACTCCCTGGGTATGGCTACACCTTC.

This clonotype was counted between two and nine times. J is TRBJ2-3 and V is TRBV20-1; a possible D gene is TRBD2 (5 bases). The CDR3 extends over 15 amino acids. V lost 0 bases and J 2 bases, leaving 12 bases between the germline ends. CDR1 is DFQATT and CDR2 is SNEGSKA in the germline V gene (reference sequence). CDR3 nucleotide sequence: TGCAGTGCTAGAGATCTATGGCTAGCCACAGATACGCAGTATTTT. This codes for CSARDLWLATDTQYF.